This T cell receptor (beta chain) was recorded in a study of blood T cells in healthy people across ages (dated by TCRdb to the mid-2010s). About the full investigation: In model experiments, template switching captured about one uniquely barcoded TCR beta cDNA molecule for every two T cells. To track age-related changes in TCR beta repertoire diversity, the study relied on deep sequencing normalized with unique cDNA molecular identifiers. Donors were grouped into four age groups: young (average approximately 15 years), middle-aged (approximately 41), aged (approximately 67) and long-lived (approximately 81). To avoid experimental bias, donors of different ages were distributed randomly across sequencing lanes. For two donors (one aged 18 to 30 and one aged 80 or older), the study analyzed two additional independent replicas of 1 million unique cDNA reads from the same blood draw.

Systemically healthy Caucasian individuals from Russia, 39 in total and aged roughly 6 to 100 years, were included as donors. Each donor gave ten milliliters of peripheral blood, drawn into EDTA-treated Vacutainer tubes. Ficoll-Paque density-gradient centrifugation was used to isolate PBMCs, with at least 6.5 million per sample. Total RNA was extracted from PBMCs with Trizol reagent, with at least 5 micrograms obtained per sample. For every donor, an aliquot of PBMCs went through flow cytometry to measure the percentages of naive CD45RAhigh/CD27high T cells. The paper as a whole reports these results and caveats: Donor CMV infection status was unknown, potentially confounding age-related changes in expanded clonotypes. As age increased, observed TCR beta diversity per million T cells dropped in a roughly linear way, and a significant reduction was already evident by age about 40. Compared with the aged group, more naive CD4+ T cells, fewer expanded clones and increased TCR diversity were shown by the long-lived group, suggesting age selection. Since profiling was done on bulk unsorted PBMCs, naive and antigen-experienced compartments could not be conclusively compared. There was a strong correlation between observed TCR beta diversity and the percentage of naive T cells measured by flow cytometry. Estimates of total diversity based on one million sequenced T cells were regarded as lower bounds and as underestimates.

The library came from 5' RACE. These reads were obtained on an Illumina HiSeq 2500. A second roughly 6 to 12 cycle PCR used a sample-barcoded 5' primer and a J-beta primer mix. A template-switch 5' adaptor carrying 12 random nucleotides introduced a unique molecular identifier onto each TCR beta cDNA molecule. Each sample yielded at least 2.5 million CDR3-containing paired-end reads. All of the RNA was converted into first-strand cDNA using the Mint cDNA synthesis kit, with a TRBC-specific oligonucleotide serving as the primer. Following uracil-DNA glycosylase treatment, all cDNA underwent a first 18-cycle PCR with the universal primers M1SS and BC2_uni_R. Turning to the authors' computational methods: Normalization of each sample was performed by random selection of 1 million high-quality reads, each carrying a distinct molecular identifier. Instead of being binned into consensus sequences, reads with shared molecular identifiers were discarded. CDR3 identification, clonotype clustering and error correction used MiTCR with a Q25 quality threshold and the strictest error-elimination algorithm. A nonparametric unseen species model with Euler transformation was used to estimate a lower bound on total TCR beta diversity. TCRdb's own reprocessing of the public reads used fastp at Q25 and MiXCR and kept productive beta chains. Rows with a matching CDR3 protein are joined into one entry that keeps the most common DNA and genes. TCRdb, not the original authors, processed these V and J calls. The table for this sample lists about 1.4 million distinct CDR3 sequences; around 59% of them were counted only once. The ten largest clones add up to 5% to 7% of the sample.

Concerning this clonotype: This receptor's antigen is unknown. Base qualities are missing; no much larger clone stands one base away.

The CDR3, from cysteine to phenylalanine, totals 13 residues. Solely the CDR3 DNA is kept, with 39 bases framed from the first base. The germline V gene (reference sequence) provides CDR1 LNHNV and CDR2 YYDKDF. The sequenced sample consisted of blood. The chain is assembled from TRBV15 and TRBJ2-7; TRBD1 is a possible D gene, resting on 6 matching bases. TRBJ2-5 matches the DNA end more closely, so the J call is doubtful. This clonotype was obtained from a man between 18 and 29 years old in good health. This receptor has the CDR3 CATSYRELETQYF. The DNA sequence is as follows: TGTGCCACCAGTTACAGGGAGCTCGAGACCCAGTACTTC.